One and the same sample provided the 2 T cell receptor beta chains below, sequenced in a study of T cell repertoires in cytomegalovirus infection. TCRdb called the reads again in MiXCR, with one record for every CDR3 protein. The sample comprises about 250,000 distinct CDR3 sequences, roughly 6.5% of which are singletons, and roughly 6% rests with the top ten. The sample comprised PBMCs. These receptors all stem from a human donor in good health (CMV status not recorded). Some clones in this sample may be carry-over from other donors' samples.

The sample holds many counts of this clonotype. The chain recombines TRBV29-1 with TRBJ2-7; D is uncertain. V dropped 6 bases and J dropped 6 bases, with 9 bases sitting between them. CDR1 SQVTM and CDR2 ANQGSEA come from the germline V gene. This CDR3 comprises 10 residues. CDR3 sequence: CSVKGPEQYF. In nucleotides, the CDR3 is TGCAGCGTCAAAGGTCCCGAGCAGTACTTC.

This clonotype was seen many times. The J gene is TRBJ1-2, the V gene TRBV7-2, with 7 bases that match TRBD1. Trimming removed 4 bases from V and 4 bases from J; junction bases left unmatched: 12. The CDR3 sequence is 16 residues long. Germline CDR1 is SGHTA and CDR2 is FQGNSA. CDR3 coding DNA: TGTGCCAGCAGCTCAAATGGGGGGACAGTTAGCTATGGCTACACCTTC. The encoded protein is CASSSNGGTVSYGYTF.